Listed here is a single T cell receptor beta chain. This entry belongs to a study of blood T cell repertoires in COVID-19. Clinical history reported by participants formed the basis on which cohorts were assigned. The V and J ends lost 3 bases and 1 base, in that order; junction bases with no gene match: 6. The germline CDR1 and CDR2 sequences are MGHRA and YSYEKL. The CDR3 spans 16 residues. Per the authors' pipeline: Scientists estimated how many nucleated cells there were by amplifying reference gene primers. The method was immunoSEQ multiplex PCR; TCRdb's version includes in-frame clones alone and lacks a portion of them. V and J calls and clone size follow that table, whereas D and trimming were derived from the DNA. The repertoire holds under 300,000 clones, with around nine tenths as singletons.

This TCR was sampled from a woman between 55 and 75 years old in a cohort exposed to, infected with or recovered from COVID-19 (not recorded which). The chain has TRBV4-1 and TRBJ2-7; TRBD1 matches at 10 bases. Sequencing was performed on PBMCs or T cells enriched from blood (not recorded which). CDR3 coding DNA: TGCGCCAGCAGCCATATGGGACAGGGGAAGTCCTACGAGCAGTACTTC. The encoded protein is CASSHMGQGKSYEQYF.